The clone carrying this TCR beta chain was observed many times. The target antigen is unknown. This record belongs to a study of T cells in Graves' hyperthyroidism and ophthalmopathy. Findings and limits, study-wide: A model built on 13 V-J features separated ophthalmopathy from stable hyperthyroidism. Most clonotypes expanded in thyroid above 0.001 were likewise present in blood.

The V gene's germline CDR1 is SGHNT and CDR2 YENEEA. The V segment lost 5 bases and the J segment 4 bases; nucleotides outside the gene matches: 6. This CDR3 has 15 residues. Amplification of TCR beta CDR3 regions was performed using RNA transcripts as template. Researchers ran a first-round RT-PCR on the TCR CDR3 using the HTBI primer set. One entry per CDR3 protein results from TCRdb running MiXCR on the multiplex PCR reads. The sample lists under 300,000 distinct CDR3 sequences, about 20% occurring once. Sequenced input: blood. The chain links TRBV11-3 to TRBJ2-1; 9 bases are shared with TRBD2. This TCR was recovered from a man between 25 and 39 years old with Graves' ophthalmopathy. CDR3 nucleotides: TGTGCCAGCAGCCCGCGGACTAGCGAGTACAATGAGCAGTTCTTC. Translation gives CASSPRTSEYNEQFF. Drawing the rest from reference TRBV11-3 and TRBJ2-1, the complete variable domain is EAGVVQSPRYKIIEKKQPVAFWCNPISGHNTLYWYLQNLGQGPELLIRYENEEAVDDSQLPKDRFSAERLKGVDSTLKIQPAELGDSAVYLCASSPRTSEYNEQFFGPGTRLTVL.